These 5 T cell receptor beta chains originate from one sample sequenced in a study of cytomegalovirus exposure and HLA in healthy donors. Primers included in the PCR were 60 Vbeta and 13 Jbeta primers. Profiling relied on immunoSEQ multiplex PCR, and the TCRdb table lists in-frame clones only, not all of them. In the table there are 200,000 to 250,000 clones, around 80% of which are singletons. Sequencing input: PBMCs. All receptors derive from a girl aged 2-15 years in good health and CMV-seronegative.

V gene TRBV10-3 combines with J gene TRBJ1-3, with 8 nucleotides matching TRBD1. The CDR3 covers 14 residues. Germline V lookup: CDR1 ENHRY, CDR2 SYGVKD. The V segment lost 6 bases and the J segment 4 bases; nucleotides outside the gene matches: 5. The CDR3 DNA reads as TGTGCCATCAGCCTCCGGGACAGGGGAAACACCATATATTTT. Translating it yields CAISLRDRGNTIYF.

This rearrangement joins TRBV6-5 to TRBJ2-7; 8 bases fit TRBD2. The CDR3 length is 15 residues. V was clipped by 6 bases and J by 5 bases; unmatched bases: 12. Germline values: CDR1 MNHEY, CDR2 SVGAGI. The DNA of the CDR3 is TGTGCCAGCAGCCCCGGGGGGGCTCCTTATGACGAGCAGTACTTC. Its translation is CASSPGGAPYDEQYF.

The CDR3 DNA reads TGTGCCAGCAGCTTAGGACAGGGGTATCAGCCCCAGCATTTT. It codes for CASSLGQGYQPQHF. V is TRBV7-9 and J is TRBJ1-5; 8 bases agree with TRBD1. The germline gives CDR1 SEHNR, CDR2 FQNEAQ (reference sequence). Trimming at V came to 1 base and at J to 5 bases, leaving 1 base not matched to a gene. CDR3 length: 14 residues. The full variable domain, completed using reference TRBV7-9 and TRBJ1-5, is DTGVSQNPRHKITKRGQNVTFRCDPISEHNRLYWYRQTLGQGPEFLTYFQNEAQLEKSRLLSDRFSAERPKGSFSTLEIQRTEQGDSAMYLCASSLGQGYQPQHFGDGTRLSIL.

Comment on this clone: Other DNA sequences in this sample translate to the same CDR3. The CDR3 is CASSLSGRDGYTF. The CDR3 nucleotides are TGTGCCAGCAGTTTATCGGGCAGGGATGGCTACACCTTC. V and J are TRBV27 and TRBJ1-2; D perhaps matches TRBD1 (5 bases). This CDR3 contains 13 residues. Looked up from germline, CDR1 is MNHEY and CDR2 is SMNVEV (reference sequence). The germline V and J ends were trimmed by 0 bases and 6 bases, with 8 bases remaining between them.

The chain combines TRBV7-9 with TRBJ2-1; no reliable D call. Germline-derived CDR1 and CDR2 are SEHNR and FQNEAQ (reference sequence). The V end lost 0 bases, the J end lost 5 bases, and 5 bases lay between the germline ends. The CDR3 sequence is 13 residues long. CDR3 sequence reads: CASSLALHNEQFF. CDR3 DNA sequence: TGTGCCAGCAGCTTAGCTCTACACAATGAGCAGTTCTTC.